The 18 T cell receptor beta chains reported below all come from one sample, sequenced in a study of T cells expressing NK-cell markers. TCRdb reprocessed the 5' RACE reads, with one entry per CDR3 protein and no DNA. This repertoire includes 400,000 to 550,000 distinct CDR3 sequences. The sample comprised blood T cells: a sorted CD56 or NKG2C T cell subset, CD4+ or CD8+ T cells, or bulk PBMC T cells (not recorded which). These receptors all stem from a woman between 18 and 70 years old in good health.

V and J are TRBV2 and TRBJ2-1. The CDR3 length is 13 residues. Germline V CDR1 and CDR2: SNHLY, FYNNEI. The CDR3: CASRVDSRNEQFF.

The gene calls are TRBV11-2 and TRBJ1-1; TCRdb returns TRBD1, unconfirmable since there is no DNA. This CDR3 contains 15 residues. CDR1 and CDR2 from the germline V gene are SGHAT and FQNNGV. CDR3 residues: CASSLDIGGAGKAFF.

The rearrangement links TRBV3-1 to TRBJ2-1; TCRdb outputs TRBD1, but without DNA this stays unchecked. Germline assignment: CDR1 LGHDT and CDR2 YNNKEL (reference sequence). The length of the CDR3 is 14 residues. The CDR3 sequence: CASSQVDPGDEQFF.

The V call is TRBV5-1, the J call TRBJ1-1; the D gene TCRdb calls, TRBD1, cannot be checked with no DNA. This CDR3 has 15 amino acids. CDR1 and CDR2 from the germline V gene are SGHRS and YFSETQ. The chain's CDR3 is CASSWGTGANTEAFF.

This rearrangement joins TRBV7-6 to TRBJ2-1; TCRdb lists TRBD2, though no DNA is available to test this call. Germline V gives CDR1 SGHVS, CDR2 FNYEAQ. CDR3 length equals 15 residues. The CDR3 is CASSLASGRAGEQFF.

The rearrangement links TRBV6-2 or TRBV6-3 to TRBJ1-4. The CDR3 runs to 18 residues. Germline-derived CDR1 and CDR2 are MNHEY and SVGEGT. CDR3: CASSYAGHLTEGDEKLFF.

V usage is TRBV10-1 and J usage is TRBJ2-1; TCRdb returns TRBD2, unconfirmable since there is no DNA. Germline V lookup: CDR1 WNHNN, CDR2 SYGVQD (reference sequence). The CDR3 is made up of 17 amino acids. This chain's CDR3 is CASSEGLAGGLYNEQFF.

The CDR3 reads CAWSVLGVDGYTF. The chain combines TRBV30 with TRBJ1-2; TCRdb's D gene call, TRBD1, goes unchecked for lack of DNA. The CDR3 consists of 13 residues. From germline, CDR1 is GTSNPN and CDR2 SVGIG (reference sequence).

The chain's CDR3 is CATSDLTVGPGRTGELFF. V and J are TRBV24-1 and TRBJ2-2; with no DNA, the TCRdb D assignment of TRBD1 cannot be verified. The CDR3 contains 18 residues. Germline V gene sequence: CDR1 KGHDR, CDR2 SFDVKD.

The rearrangement uses TRBV7-9 and TRBJ1-4. CDR1 is SEHNR and CDR2 is FQNEAQ in the germline V gene (reference sequence). The CDR3 has 14 amino acids. This chain's CDR3 is CASTTTIWEEKLFF.

The chain joins TRBV5-5 to TRBJ2-2; TCRdb's D gene call, TRBD1, goes unchecked for lack of DNA. Looked up from germline, CDR1 is SGHKS and CDR2 is YYEKEE (reference sequence). The length of the CDR3 is 16 residues. CDR3: CASRGTGGANTGELFF.

The CDR3 reads CASSAPSHSGPGELFF. The chain uses TRBV6-2 or TRBV6-3 and TRBJ2-2; the D call of TRBD1 rests on TCRdb alone, since no DNA is present to check it. Germline assignment: CDR1 MNHEY and CDR2 SVGEGT. The CDR3 covers 16 residues.

This chain links TRBV6-1 with TRBJ2-2; lacking DNA, the TRBD2 call made by TCRdb goes unchecked. CDR1 is MNHNS and CDR2 is SASEGT in the germline V gene. The CDR3 has 14 amino acids. The CDR3 sequence: CASSTEGGGRELFF.

The genes are TRBV3-1 and TRBJ1-1. Germline CDR1 reads LGHDT; CDR2 reads YNNKEL (reference sequence). The CDR3 consists of 14 residues. The CDR3 is CASSPLQGNTEAFF.

The chain is built from TRBV7-9 and TRBJ2-2; TCRdb reports TRBD1, a call that lacks DNA to check it against. This CDR3 has 13 residues. Germline CDR1 reads SEHNR; CDR2 reads FQNEAQ (reference sequence). Here the CDR3 reads CASSRRETGELFF.

This chain uses TRBV20-1 with TRBJ1-1; TCRdb's assignment of TRBD1 cannot be checked, as there is no DNA. Germline V CDR1 and CDR2: DFQATT, SNEGSKA (reference sequence). CDR3 length: 13 residues. The CDR3 is CSAPRGGNTEAFF.

The rearrangement links TRBV4-3 to TRBJ2-3; TCRdb reports TRBD2, a call that lacks DNA to check it against. CDR1 LGHNA and CDR2 YSLEER come from the germline V gene. The CDR3 consists of 17 residues. CDR3 sequence reads: CASSQGNKGRDTDTQYF.

This chain links TRBV10-3 with TRBJ2-1; TCRdb picks TRBD1, but there is no DNA to check that call. The CDR3 length is 16 residues. CDR1 is ENHRY and CDR2 is SYGVKD in the germline V gene. This CDR3 is CAISEPGQGAQNEQFF.